This T cell receptor (beta chain) was retrieved from a study of shared clonotypes between healthy human individuals. This CDR3 is 17 amino acids long. The germline V gene has CDR1 GTSNPN and CDR2 SVGIG (reference sequence). V trimming: 2 bases; J trimming: 3 bases; junction bases outside the gene matches: 11. TCRdb's table, derived via immunoSEQ multiplex PCR, lists solely in-frame clones and lacks some. Of 1.4 million or so clones in the sample, approximately 98.5% are singletons; the top ten hold under 0.45%. Study results and limitations: All-four-donor shared clonotypes had higher generation probabilities than non-shared clonotypes did.

Of note for this clone: Its antigen is not identified.

The sample consisted of naive CD4+ T cells sorted from blood. Subset of the sample: CD45RA+ positively selected. The chain uses TRBV30 and TRBJ2-3; TRBD1 aligns across 10 bases. The sequence derives from a man younger than 45 in good health. CDR3 protein: CAWSLRKTGGPTDTQYF. The CDR3 coding sequence is TGTGCCTGGAGTCTGAGAAAGACAGGGGGCCCTACAGATACGCAGTATTTT.